Presented here are 17 T cell receptor beta chains from one specimen sequenced in a study of radiation and T cells in renal cell carcinoma. Stated time point: baseline pretreatment blood. Described treatment: 15 Gy SBRT to primary tumor, nephrectomy 4 weeks later. The method was immunoSEQ multiplex PCR; TCRdb's version includes in-frame clones alone and lacks a portion of them. Among about 140,000 clones, over 80% were seen once, and the ten largest hold under 30%. The sample was blood, taken from a patient whose treatment included radiotherapy and nephrectomy. Every receptor here comes from a woman between 45 and 65 years old with renal cell carcinoma.

This clone has only one observation. The CDR3 region is CASIRDLDTEAFF. In DNA form, the CDR3 reads TGTGCCAGCATAAGGGATTTAGACACTGAAGCTTTCTTT. This chain joins TRBV6-6 and TRBJ1-1; D remains unclear. The germline gives CDR1 MNHNY, CDR2 SVGAGI (reference sequence). V was pared by 7 bases and J by 3 bases, with 12 bases between. The CDR3 runs to 13 residues.

The genes are TRBV5-6 and TRBJ1-1; unclear D gene. Germline CDR1 is SGHDT and CDR2 is YYEEEE. CDR3 size: 13 residues. The ends were cut back, 0 bases at V and 7 bases at J, with 10 bases in the middle. CDR3 DNA: TGTGCCAGCAGCTTGGTAGATTCGGATGAAGCTTTCTTT. It is translated as CASSLVDSDEAFF. Looking up the rest from reference TRBV5-6 and TRBJ1-1 gives the full variable domain: DAGVTQSPTHLIKTRGQQVTLRCSPKSGHDTVSWYQQALGQGPQFIFQYYEEEERQRGNFPDRFSGHQFPNYSSELNVNALLLGDSALYLCASSLVDSDEAFFGQGTRLTVV.

The chain has TRBV6-6 and TRBJ1-5, with D uncertain. V gave up 4 bases and J gave up 2 bases, with 12 bases separating them. Germline V gene data show CDR1 as MNHNY and CDR2 as SVGAGI (reference sequence). The CDR3 contains 15 residues. In nucleotides, the CDR3 is TGTGCCAGCAGTTCAGGTGTTTGGGGCAATCAGCCCCAGCATTTT. The encoded protein is CASSSGVWGNQPQHF.

This rearrangement joins TRBV21-1 to TRBJ2-3; the table's TRBD2 call for D was not verified on the DNA. TRBV21-1 is listed as a pseudogene. This CDR3 has 18 amino acids. For the CDR3, the DNA is TGTGCCAGCAGCATGCGACTAGCGGGTGTACTTAGCACAGATACGCAGTATTTT. It translates to CASSMRLAGVLSTDTQYF.

This chain joins TRBV6-6 and TRBJ2-7, with D possibly matching TRBD2 (5 bases). There are 15 residues in the CDR3. Germline CDR1 reads MNHNY; CDR2 reads SVGAGI (reference sequence). The V end lost 4 bases, the J end lost 1 base, and 14 bases lay between the germline ends. The CDR3 here is CASSSLRTDSYEQYF. The CDR3 nucleotides read TGTGCCAGCAGTTCCCTAAGGACTGATTCCTACGAGCAGTACTTC.

This clone was seen a few times. The chain couples TRBV2 to TRBJ1-2; D is undetermined. This CDR3 comprises 13 residues. CDR1 and CDR2 from the germline V gene are SNHLY and FYNNEI. V lost 3 bases to trimming and J lost 4 bases, with 9 bases between them. Here the CDR3 DNA reads TGTGCCAGCAGTGATACCTCCTTCTATGGCTACACCTTC. It encodes CASSDTSFYGYTF.

V usage is TRBV25-1 and J usage is TRBJ1-6; TRBD1 aligns across 8 bases. The junction had 13 bases not matched to a gene; V was cut back by 10 bases and J by 14 bases. Germline V CDR1 and CDR2: MGHDK, SYGVNS. The CDR3 spans 13 residues. CDR3 nucleotide sequence: TGTGCCATTCCGGGCGCAGGGGGCCTGGCCCTCCACTTT. Translating it yields CAIPGAGGLALHF. The whole variable domain, filled in from reference TRBV25-1 and TRBJ1-6, reads EADIYQTPRYLVIGTGKKITLECSQTMGHDKMYWYQQDPGMELHLIHYSYGVNSTEKGDLSSESTVSRIRTEHFPLTLESARPSHTSQYLCAIPGAGGLALHFGNGTRLTVT.

The rearrangement links TRBV28 to TRBJ1-5, with D possibly TRBD1 on 5 matching bases. The germline CDR1 and CDR2 sequences are MDHEN and SYDVKM. There are 12 residues in the CDR3. Trimming pared 7 bases from V and 3 bases from J, leaving 7 bases between. The CDR3 sequence is CASKGDNQPQHF. The CDR3 DNA reads as TGTGCCAGCAAAGGGGACAATCAGCCCCAGCATTTT.

The sample holds one count of this clone. V is TRBV28 and J is TRBJ2-7; D gene unclear. The V end lost 7 bases, the J end lost 0 bases, and 7 bases lay between the germline ends. Germline V gene data show CDR1 as MDHEN and CDR2 as SYDVKM. The CDR3 covers 12 residues. The CDR3 protein is CASTLSSYEQYF. CDR3 DNA: TGTGCCAGCACCCTAAGCTCCTACGAGCAGTACTTC. Looking up the rest from reference TRBV28 and TRBJ2-7 gives the full variable domain: DVKVTQSSRYLVKRTGEKVFLECVQDMDHENMFWYRQDPGLGLRLIYFSYDVKMKEKGDIPEGYSVSREKKERFSLILESASTNQTSMYLCASTLSSYEQYFGPGTRLTVT.

This chain connects TRBV9 to TRBJ2-5, with TRBD2 identical over 10 bases. The germline V gene has CDR1 SGDLS and CDR2 YYNGEE. The CDR3 covers 15 residues. V trimming: 1 base; J trimming: 4 bases; junction bases outside the gene matches: 4. The CDR3 spells CASSVLSGRGETQYF. DNA of the CDR3: TGTGCCAGCAGCGTATTAAGCGGGAGGGGAGAGACCCAGTACTTC.

J is TRBJ2-7 and V is TRBV6-5, with 10 bases aligning to TRBD1. Germline CDR1 and CDR2: MNHEY and SVGAGI. The CDR3 totals 15 residues. V lost 2 bases, J lost 6 bases, and 7 bases stayed unmatched. The CDR3 DNA reads TGTGCCAGCAGTTACGGTAGACAGGGGGCTGTCGAGCAGTACTTC. This translates into CASSYGRQGAVEQYF.

The genes are TRBV10-2 and TRBJ2-7; TRBD1 matches 8 bases. Germline lookup yields CDR1 WSHSY and CDR2 SAAADI. This CDR3 has 12 amino acids. V shed 9 bases and J 2 bases; nucleotides not matched to a gene: 3. The CDR3 sequence: CASRTGTYEQYF. Here the CDR3 DNA reads TGCGCCAGTAGGACAGGGACCTACGAGCAGTACTTC.

The chain combines TRBV6-5 with TRBJ2-3; 11 bases fit TRBD2. CDR1 and CDR2 (germline): MNHEY, SVGAGI. The J segment lost 0 bases and the V segment lost 2 bases, leaving 1 base of the junction unmatched. The CDR3 totals 16 residues. CDR3 in amino acids: CASSYLAGGSTDTQYF. The CDR3 coding sequence is TGTGCCAGCAGTTACCTAGCGGGGGGAAGCACAGATACGCAGTATTTT.

The V gene is TRBV19, the J gene TRBJ2-6, with D possibly TRBD2 on 5 matching bases. V lost 4 bases and J 1 base, leaving 14 bases between the germline ends. The CDR3 has 17 residues. Per the germline V gene, CDR1 is LNHDA and CDR2 is SQIVND (reference sequence). Written as DNA, the CDR3 is TGTGCCAGTAGTAGTGCTAGCTGGTCGTCTGGGGCCAACGTCCTGACTTTC. The encoded protein is CASSSASWSSGANVLTF.

The rearrangement links TRBV7-2 to TRBJ2-3; D is unresolved. CDR3 size: 13 residues. Trimming left V 6 bases short and J 2 bases short, with 9 bases between. The germline CDR1 and CDR2 sequences are SGHTA and FQGNSA. The CDR3 here is CASSFDFTDTQYF. In DNA form, the CDR3 reads TGTGCCAGCAGTTTCGATTTCACAGATACGCAGTATTTT.

The chain recombines TRBV29-1 with TRBJ2-7; the D is unclear. Between the trimmed V and J ends, which lost 6 bases and 4 bases, there was a span of 10 bases. The germline gives CDR1 SQVTM, CDR2 ANQGSEA. The length of the CDR3 is 11 residues. The DNA of the CDR3 is TGCAGCGTCGTCGGGTTGTACGAGCAGTACTTC. Translated: CSVVGLYEQYF.

The rearrangement joins TRBV5-1 to TRBJ1-1, with TRBD1 identical over 9 bases. This CDR3 has 16 residues. V lost 4 bases to trimming and J lost 7 bases; unmatched junction nucleotides: 14. Per germline, CDR1 SGHRS and CDR2 YFSETQ. The CDR3 protein is CASSDPRDRDSIEAFF. In DNA, the CDR3 is TGCGCCAGCAGCGACCCCCGGGACAGGGATTCGATTGAAGCTTTCTTT.